These T cell receptor beta chains were read from a single sample in a study of shared clonotypes between healthy human individuals. Here immunoSEQ multiplex PCR was the method, and the copy in TCRdb shows in-frame clones only, minus some. The table includes some 530,000 clones, approximately 82% detected once. The sample comprised PBMCs. The receptors shown here come from a woman aged 35 to 49 in good health. Some clones in this sample may be carry-over from other donors' samples. The CDR3 runs from the conserved cysteine through the conserved F or W. The order of the fields is J gene, clone size, V gene, CDR3 protein. Clone size is shown for a subset of rows, as once, few, many or a class of expanded clone.

J gene: TRBJ2-5
clone size: .
V gene: TRBV14
CDR3 protein: CASSQDLGRQETQYF

J gene: TRBJ2-5
clone size: few
V gene: TRBV4-3
CDR3 protein: CASSQGGGLQETQYF

J gene: TRBJ1-1
clone size: .
V gene: TRBV5-1
CDR3 protein: CASSLGGYSRVGNAEAFF

J gene: TRBJ1-5
clone size: .
V gene: TRBV30
CDR3 protein: CAWSVRSNQPQHF

J gene: TRBJ2-3
clone size: .
V gene: TRBV6-5
CDR3 protein: CASSYLAGGTDTQYF

J gene: TRBJ2-7
clone size: .
V gene: TRBV5-1
CDR3 protein: CASSLARDGSYEQYF

J gene: TRBJ1-1
clone size: many
V gene: TRBV27
CDR3 protein: CASSPIAGARTEAFF

J gene: TRBJ2-1
clone size: .
V gene: TRBV7-9
CDR3 protein: CASSLAALNEQFF

J gene: TRBJ2-5
clone size: .
V gene: TRBV28
CDR3 protein: CASSSGLGGETQYF

J gene: TRBJ1-4
clone size: .
V gene: TRBV4-1
CDR3 protein: CASSLQSRGATNEKLFF

J gene: TRBJ2-1
clone size: .
V gene: TRBV14
CDR3 protein: CASSLTGTGGLLSSYNEQFF

J gene: TRBJ1-2
clone size: once
V gene: TRBV25-1
CDR3 protein: CASSDSLGGLGYTF

J gene: TRBJ2-7
clone size: .
V gene: TRBV7-2
CDR3 protein: CASSPVGFEQYF

J gene: TRBJ2-6
clone size: .
V gene: TRBV5-6
CDR3 protein: CASSFRGPYSGANVLTF

J gene: TRBJ2-7
clone size: .
V gene: TRBV28
CDR3 protein: CASRSLESFPYEQYF

J gene: TRBJ2-7
clone size: .
V gene: TRBV29-1
CDR3 protein: CSARSGRSSYEQYF

J gene: TRBJ2-6
clone size: .
V gene: TRBV7-8
CDR3 protein: CASSTRSGANVLTF

J gene: TRBJ1-1
clone size: .
V gene: TRBV18
CDR3 protein: CASSPFLQGAGDTEAFF

J gene: TRBJ1-2
clone size: .
V gene: TRBV4-1
CDR3 protein: CASSRPGDRVSYTF

J gene: TRBJ1-5
clone size: .
V gene: TRBV21-1
CDR3 protein: CASNPGGNQPQHF

J gene: TRBJ1-4
clone size: .
V gene: TRBV4-3
CDR3 protein: CASSPRRGPGDEKLFF

J gene: TRBJ2-7
clone size: few
V gene: TRBV5-1
CDR3 protein: CASSWTGGNYEQYF

J gene: TRBJ1-3
clone size: .
V gene: TRBV28
CDR3 protein: CASSNYRGRSGNTIYF

J gene: TRBJ1-4
clone size: .
V gene: TRBV5-8
CDR3 protein: CASSRGFGEKLFF

J gene: TRBJ2-7
clone size: .
V gene: TRBV11-1
CDR3 protein: CASSLHSPGEQYF

J gene: .
clone size: .
V gene: TRBV10-3
CDR3 protein: CAISREGYEQYF

J gene: TRBJ1-1
clone size: once
V gene: TRBV7-3
CDR3 protein: CASTLSLDTEAFF

J gene: TRBJ1-1
clone size: .
V gene: TRBV6-5
CDR3 protein: CASSSLTGNTEAFF

J gene: TRBJ1-1
clone size: .
V gene: TRBV5-6
CDR3 protein: CASSLNRVWTEAFF

J gene: TRBJ1-3
clone size: few
V gene: TRBV6-1
CDR3 protein: CASSEVYLGNTIYF

J gene: TRBJ2-1
clone size: .
V gene: TRBV5-1
CDR3 protein: CASSLGLAVYNEQFF

J gene: TRBJ2-1
clone size: .
V gene: TRBV18
CDR3 protein: CASSPGRAGAYNEQFF

J gene: TRBJ2-3
clone size: .
V gene: TRBV4-3
CDR3 protein: CASSQVEWATDTQYF

J gene: TRBJ1-1
clone size: .
V gene: TRBV28
CDR3 protein: CASSLVGQGLKAFF

J gene: TRBJ2-7
clone size: .
V gene: TRBV28
CDR3 protein: CASSLSTSGKHEQYF

J gene: TRBJ2-3
clone size: .
V gene: TRBV5-4
CDR3 protein: CASSFGTSSTDTQYF

J gene: TRBJ1-1
clone size: .
V gene: TRBV5-1
CDR3 protein: CASSPSTVMNTEAFF

J gene: TRBJ1-1
clone size: .
V gene: TRBV7-2
CDR3 protein: CASSLSRQAFF

J gene: TRBJ2-1
clone size: .
V gene: TRBV28
CDR3 protein: CASSLETVGNEQFF

J gene: TRBJ1-2
clone size: .
V gene: TRBV7-2
CDR3 protein: CASSLGGNHGYTF

J gene: TRBJ2-1
clone size: .
V gene: TRBV5-1
CDR3 protein: CASSSIAGVDNEQFF

J gene: TRBJ2-5
clone size: .
V gene: TRBV19
CDR3 protein: CATNRGGQETQYF

J gene: TRBJ2-7
clone size: .
V gene: TRBV6-5
CDR3 protein: CASSYSTGQLYEQYF

J gene: TRBJ2-2
clone size: .
V gene: TRBV11-2
CDR3 protein: CASSTAGTANTGELFF

J gene: TRBJ2-7
clone size: .
V gene: TRBV11-2
CDR3 protein: CASSLDAGTEQYF

J gene: TRBJ2-7
clone size: .
V gene: TRBV27
CDR3 protein: CASRSLRSGSPSDEQYF

J gene: TRBJ2-1
clone size: .
V gene: TRBV27
CDR3 protein: CASSPRVGLAGAAEQFF

J gene: TRBJ2-7
clone size: few
V gene: TRBV7-3
CDR3 protein: CASSLNPGSYEQYF

J gene: TRBJ1-1
clone size: few
V gene: TRBV2
CDR3 protein: CASSVKGTEAFF

J gene: TRBJ2-5
clone size: .
V gene: TRBV6-5
CDR3 protein: CASSYGRGGQTQYF

J gene: TRBJ2-1
clone size: few
V gene: TRBV5-4
CDR3 protein: CASSLGRYYNEQFF

J gene: TRBJ2-2
clone size: .
V gene: TRBV7-6
CDR3 protein: CASSELVTGELFF

J gene: TRBJ2-1
clone size: .
V gene: TRBV6-6
CDR3 protein: CASRGHGTSEGREQFF

J gene: TRBJ2-2
clone size: .
V gene: TRBV5-8
CDR3 protein: CASSLGLAANTGELFF

J gene: TRBJ1-5
clone size: once
V gene: TRBV28
CDR3 protein: CASKRGNPWGNQPQHF

J gene: TRBJ1-2
clone size: .
V gene: TRBV4-2
CDR3 protein: CASSQDGGQGGYTF

J gene: TRBJ2-3
clone size: .
V gene: TRBV4-3
CDR3 protein: CASSQMVGGGTDTQYF

J gene: TRBJ1-1
clone size: .
V gene: TRBV19
CDR3 protein: CASSMKGMGSDTEAFF

J gene: TRBJ2-7
clone size: many
V gene: TRBV7-8
CDR3 protein: CASSLESGEAYEQYF

J gene: TRBJ2-1
clone size: .
V gene: TRBV7-9
CDR3 protein: CASRKLTSGRVNEQFF